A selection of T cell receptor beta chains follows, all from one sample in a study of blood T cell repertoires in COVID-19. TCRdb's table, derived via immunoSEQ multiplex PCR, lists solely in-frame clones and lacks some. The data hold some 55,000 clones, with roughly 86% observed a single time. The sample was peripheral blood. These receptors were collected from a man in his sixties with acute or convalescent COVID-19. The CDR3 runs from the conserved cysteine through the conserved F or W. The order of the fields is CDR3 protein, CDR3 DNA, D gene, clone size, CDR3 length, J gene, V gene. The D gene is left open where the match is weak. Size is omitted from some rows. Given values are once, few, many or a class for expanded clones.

CASSQTSGGYTDTQYF	TGTGCCAGCAGCCAGACTAGCGGGGGGTACACAGATACGCAGTATTTT	TRBD2	-	16	TRBJ2-3	TRBV7-3
CASSSGLTNTEAFF	TGTGCCAGCAGCTCGGGACTTACGAACACTGAAGCTTTCTTT	-	-	14	TRBJ1-1	TRBV13
CASSLVGDRDYEQYF	TGTGCCAGCAGCTTAGTAGGGGACAGGGACTACGAGCAGTACTTC	TRBD1	-	15	TRBJ2-7	TRBV7-2
CASSRGWETQYF	TGTGCCAGCAGCAGGGGGTGGGAGACCCAGTACTTC	-	-	12	TRBJ2-5	TRBV5-5
CASSFQKTGLGQPQHF	TGTGCCAGCAGTTTCCAAAAGACAGGGCTAGGCCAGCCCCAGCATTTT	TRBD1	-	16	TRBJ1-5	TRBV6-6
CASRDSNTEAFF	TGTGCCAGCAGAGACAGCAACACTGAAGCTTTCTTT	-	-	12	TRBJ1-1	TRBV6-5
CATSRARDTQYF	TGTGCCACCAGCAGAGCTCGGGATACGCAGTATTTT	-	-	12	TRBJ2-3	TRBV15
CASTASGRETHKEAFF	TGTGCCAGTACCGCTAGCGGCCGGGAGACGCATAAAGAAGCTTTCTTT	-	-	16	TRBJ1-1	TRBV19
CASRADREDGNTIYF	TGTGCCAGCAGAGCGGACAGGGAGGATGGAAACACCATATATTTT	-	-	15	TRBJ1-3	TRBV21-1
CAWEVGGGLTFF	TGTGCCTGGGAAGTGGGAGGGGGGTTAACTTTCTTT	-	-	12	TRBJ1-1	TRBV30
CASSPGQGYEQYF	TGTGCCAGCAGCCCTGGACAGGGCTACGAGCAGTACTTC	TRBD1	-	13	TRBJ2-7	TRBV7-2
CASSVDGGAEKTQYF	TGTGCCAGCAGCGTAGATGGGGGGGCTGAAAAGACCCAGTACTTC	-	-	15	TRBJ2-5	TRBV9
CATSIPGQGAWEQYF	TGTGCCACCAGCATTCCGGGACAGGGGGCGTGGGAGCAGTACTTC	TRBD1	-	15	TRBJ2-7	TRBV15
CASSLAGGTVSSEQFF	TGTGCCAGCAGCTTAGCTGGCGGGACAGTGTCTAGTGAGCAGTTCTTC	-	-	16	TRBJ2-1	TRBV11-2
CASSRTGTGKYFNEQFF	TGTGCCAGCAGTCGAACCGGGACAGGAAAATACTTCAATGAGCAGTTCTTC	TRBD1	once	17	TRBJ2-1	TRBV6-6
CASSPSKSNQPQHF	TGTGCCAGCAGTCCATCCAAAAGCAATCAGCCCCAGCATTTT	-	few	14	TRBJ1-5	TRBV2
CASGRPAQGDTQYF	TGTGCTAGTGGTCGGCCGGCACAGGGCGATACGCAGTATTTT	-	-	14	TRBJ2-3	TRBV12-5
CASSRGQGGPGYEQYF	TGTGCCAGCTCACGAGGACAGGGGGGTCCTGGATACGAGCAGTACTTC	TRBD1	-	16	TRBJ2-7	TRBV18
CASSLQGFADTQYF	TGTGCCAGCAGCCTCCAGGGTTTCGCCGATACGCAGTATTTT	-	-	14	TRBJ2-3	TRBV3-1/TRBV3-2
CASSYPGGDNEKLFF	TGTGCCAGCAGTTATCCTGGCGGGGATAATGAAAAACTGTTTTTT	-	few	15	TRBJ1-4	TRBV5-4
CASSGQYSNQPQHF	TGTGCCAGCAGTGGACAGTATAGCAATCAGCCCCAGCATTTT	-	once	14	TRBJ1-5	TRBV28
CASSPVRNEKLFF	TGTGCCAGCTCACCAGTGAGGAATGAAAAACTGTTTTTT	-	-	13	TRBJ1-4	TRBV18
CASSPPDSNKNIQYF	TGTGCCAGCTCACCCCCGGACAGCAACAAAAACATTCAGTACTTC	-	once	15	TRBJ2-4	TRBV18
CASSYPVKRGGPYNEQFF	TGTGCCAGCAGTTACCCTGTTAAGCGGGGGGGCCCCTACAATGAGCAGTTCTTC	TRBD2	-	18	TRBJ2-1	TRBV6-2/TRBV6-3
CASSLGGMATEAFF	TGTGCCAGCAGCTTGGGAGGGATGGCCACTGAAGCTTTCTTT	-	-	14	TRBJ1-1	TRBV5-6
CASSYAGTASNQPQHF	TGTGCCAGCAGCTATGCCGGGACAGCAAGCAATCAGCCCCAGCATTTT	TRBD1	-	16	TRBJ1-5	TRBV3-1/TRBV3-2
CASGPGGSTLNTEAFF	TGTGCTAGTGGGCCGGGGGGCAGTACTCTGAACACTGAAGCTTTCTTT	-	-	16	TRBJ1-1	TRBV12-5